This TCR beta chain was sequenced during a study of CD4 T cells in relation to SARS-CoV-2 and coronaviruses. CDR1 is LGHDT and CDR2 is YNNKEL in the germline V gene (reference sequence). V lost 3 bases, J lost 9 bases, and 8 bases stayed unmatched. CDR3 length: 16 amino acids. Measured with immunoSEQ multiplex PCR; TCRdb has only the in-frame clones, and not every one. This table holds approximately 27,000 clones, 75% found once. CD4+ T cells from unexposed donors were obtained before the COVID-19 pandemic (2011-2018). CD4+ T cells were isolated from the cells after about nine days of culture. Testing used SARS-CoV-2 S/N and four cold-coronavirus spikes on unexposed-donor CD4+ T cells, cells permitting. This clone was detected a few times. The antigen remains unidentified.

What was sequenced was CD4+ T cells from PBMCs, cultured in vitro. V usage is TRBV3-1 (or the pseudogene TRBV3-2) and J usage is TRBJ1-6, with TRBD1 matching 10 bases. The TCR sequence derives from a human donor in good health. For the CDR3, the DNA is TGTGCCAGCAGCCACCGCCGGGACAGGGGAGGTTCACCCCTCCACTTT. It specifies CASSHRRDRGGSPLHF.